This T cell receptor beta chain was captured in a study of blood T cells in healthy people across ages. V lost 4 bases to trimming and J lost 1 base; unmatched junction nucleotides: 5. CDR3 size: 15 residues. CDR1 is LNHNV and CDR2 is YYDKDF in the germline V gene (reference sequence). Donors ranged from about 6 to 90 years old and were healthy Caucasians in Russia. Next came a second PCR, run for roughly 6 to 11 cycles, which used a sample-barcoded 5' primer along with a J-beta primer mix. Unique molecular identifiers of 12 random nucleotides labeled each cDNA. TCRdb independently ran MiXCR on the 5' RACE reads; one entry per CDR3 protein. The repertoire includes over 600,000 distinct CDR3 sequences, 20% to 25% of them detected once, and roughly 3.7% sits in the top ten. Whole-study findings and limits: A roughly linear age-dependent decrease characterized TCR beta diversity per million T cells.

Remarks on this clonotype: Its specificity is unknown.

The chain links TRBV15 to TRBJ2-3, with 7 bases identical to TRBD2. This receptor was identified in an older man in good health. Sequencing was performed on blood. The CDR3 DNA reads TGTGCCACCAGCATTGTGGCGGGAGGCACAGATACGCAGTATTTT. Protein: CATSIVAGGTDTQYF.